Listed below are T cell receptor beta chains from one sample, sequenced in a study of CD8+ T cells in alopecia areata. The assay was immunoSEQ multiplex PCR, and TCRdb's table has in-frame clones only and misses some. In the table there are about 200,000 clones, 56% of which are singletons. The sample taken for sequencing was CD8+ T cells sorted from blood. Source of these receptors: a human donor in good health. Both conserved end residues are part of each CDR3. Fields, in order: J gene, V gene, D gene, clone size, CDR3 length, CDR3 protein, CDR3 DNA. The D gene is left open where the match is weak. The size field is filled for only some rows; it gives once, few, many or a size class.

TRBJ2-2	TRBV29-1	TRBD1	NA	15	CSVEEGRGRVRELFF	TGCAGCGTTGAAGAGGGCAGGGGGCGCGTGAGGGAGCTGTTTTTT
TRBJ2-3	TRBV7-3	TRBD2	NA	15	CASSLLAGGLDTQYF	TGTGCCAGCAGCTTACTAGCGGGGGGGCTAGATACGCAGTATTTT
TRBJ2-2	TRBV4-2	TRBD2	NA	18	CASSGGLAGGTNTGELFF	TGTGCCAGCAGCGGGGGACTAGCGGGGGGCACGAACACCGGGGAGCTGTTTTTT
TRBJ2-5	TRBV30	NA	NA	12	CAWSVTGETQYF	TGTGCCTGGAGTGTCACGGGTGAGACCCAGTACTTC
TRBJ1-3	TRBV5-4	NA	NA	11	CATSVGNTIYF	TGTGCCACCAGCGTTGGAAACACCATATATTTT
TRBJ1-4	TRBV27	NA	NA	14	CASSPGLANEKLFF	TGTGCCAGCAGTCCCGGCCTAGCAAATGAAAAACTGTTTTTT
TRBJ2-1	TRBV7-9	NA	few	10	CASGDNEQFF	TGTGCCAGCGGGGACAATGAGCAGTTCTTC
TRBJ2-4	TRBV27	NA	NA	13	CASSPGRVNIQYF	TGTGCCAGCAGTCCGGGACGGGTAAACATTCAGTACTTC
TRBJ2-1	TRBV7-9	NA	NA	17	CASSFFDGSSSYNEQFF	TGTGCCAGCAGCTTCTTTGACGGTTCCAGCTCCTACAATGAGCAGTTCTTC
TRBJ1-2	TRBV29-1	TRBD1	NA	16	CSVESWTGGASYGYTF	TGCAGCGTTGAATCATGGACAGGGGGGGCGAGCTATGGCTACACCTTC
TRBJ1-1	TRBV27	NA	NA	14	CASSLSSVGDEAFF	TGTGCCAGCAGTTTATCCAGCGTGGGTGACGAAGCTTTCTTT
TRBJ2-2	TRBV9	TRBD2	NA	15	CASSVGGSHTGELFF	TGTGCCAGCAGCGTGGGCGGGAGTCACACCGGGGAGCTGTTTTTT
TRBJ1-5	TRBV7-9	NA	NA	13	CASGHGSNQPQHF	TGTGCCAGCGGCCACGGTAGCAATCAGCCCCAGCATTTT
TRBJ1-2	TRBV7-9	NA	once	16	CASSLAIGGVIDGYTF	TGTGCCAGCAGCTTAGCTATCGGTGGGGTTATCGATGGCTACACCTTC
TRBJ1-1	TRBV27	NA	NA	13	CASSPGRPLGAFF	TGTGCCAGCAGTCCAGGTCGCCCGCTGGGGGCTTTCTTT
TRBJ2-4	TRBV11-2	TRBD1	few	16	CASSLGARTGRNIQYF	TGTGCCAGCAGCTTAGGTGCGCGGACAGGGAGGAACATTCAGTACTTC
TRBJ1-4	TRBV5-4	NA	NA	14	CASSQQGANEKLFF	TGTGCCAGCAGCCAACAGGGAGCTAATGAAAAACTGTTTTTT
TRBJ1-1	TRBV13	NA	NA	13	CASRHGTSDEAFF	TGTGCCAGCAGACATGGGACATCGGATGAAGCTTTCTTT
TRBJ2-1	TRBV9	TRBD2	NA	18	CASSVADSGGQSYNEQFF	TGTGCCAGCAGCGTAGCGGATAGCGGGGGCCAGTCCTACAATGAGCAGTTCTTC
TRBJ2-7	TRBV19	TRBD2	NA	13	CASSRGGNAEQYF	TGTGCCAGTAGTAGGGGGGGAAATGCCGAGCAGTACTTC
TRBJ1-2	TRBV30	TRBD1	NA	11	CAWSAGGGYTF	TGTGCCTGGAGCGCAGGGGGTGGCTACACCTTC
TRBJ1-2	TRBV11-2	NA	NA	13	CASSPKPNYGYTF	TGTGCCAGCAGCCCGAAACCTAACTATGGCTACACCTTC
TRBJ2-7	TRBV9	TRBD1	NA	16	CASSEGAYDRPYEQYF	TGTGCCAGCAGCGAGGGGGCTTATGACAGGCCCTACGAGCAGTACTTC
TRBJ2-7	TRBV30	NA	NA	14	CAWSDGREIYEQYF	TGTGCCTGGAGTGATGGCAGGGAAATCTACGAGCAGTACTTC
TRBJ2-5	TRBV6-5	NA	few	15	CASSPAGRYQETQYF	TGTGCCAGCAGTCCGGCAGGGCGGTACCAAGAGACCCAGTACTTC
TRBJ1-1	TRBV9	NA	NA	16	CASSAAARQPDTEAFF	TGTGCCAGCAGCGCGGCCGCTCGGCAGCCGGACACTGAAGCTTTCTTT
TRBJ2-2	TRBV5-4	TRBD2	NA	15	CASSPPSGEGGELFF	TGTGCCAGCAGCCCTCCGAGCGGGGAAGGCGGGGAGCTGTTTTTT
TRBJ1-5	TRBV7-8	NA	NA	16	CASSSTDRPTDQPQHF	TGTGCCAGCAGCTCGACTGACAGGCCGACCGATCAGCCCCAGCATTTT
TRBJ2-1	TRBV4-1	TRBD2	NA	16	CASSQEYGGALDEQFF	TGCGCCAGCAGCCAAGAATACGGGGGGGCTCTCGATGAGCAGTTCTTC
TRBJ2-7	TRBV6-5	NA	NA	14	CASSSGGGLDEQYF	TGTGCCAGCAGTTCAGGAGGGGGGCTGGACGAGCAGTACTTC
TRBJ1-1	TRBV2	NA	NA	14	CAGVTGGENTEAFF	TGTGCCGGCGTAACTGGTGGGGAGAACACTGAAGCTTTCTTT
TRBJ1-4	TRBV4-2	NA	NA	14	CASSQGAEGEKLFF	TGTGCCAGCAGCCAAGGGGCGGAGGGAGAAAAACTGTTTTTT
TRBJ2-2	TRBV30	NA	NA	13	CAWSVRSTGELFF	TGTGCCTGGAGTGTACGGAGCACCGGGGAGCTGTTTTTT
TRBJ1-3	TRBV7-9	TRBD1	NA	16	CASSLTGANSGNTIYF	TGTGCCAGCAGCTTGACAGGGGCTAACTCTGGAAACACCATATATTTT
TRBJ2-5	TRBV5-1	NA	NA	16	CASSYHVSDSQETQYF	TGCGCCAGCAGCTATCACGTCTCAGACAGTCAAGAGACCCAGTACTTC
TRBJ2-5	TRBV2	TRBD1	NA	13	CAILRTGGETQYF	TGTGCCATCCTACGGACAGGGGGCGAGACCCAGTACTTC
TRBJ2-7	TRBV29-1	NA	NA	13	CSVEPGPGYEQYF	TGCAGCGTTGAACCGGGACCGGGGTACGAGCAGTACTTC
TRBJ1-1	TRBV19	NA	NA	20	CASSTRQPGGVWVENTEAFF	TGTGCCAGTAGTACGAGACAACCTGGGGGGGTTTGGGTGGAGAACACTGAAGCTTTCTTT
TRBJ2-7	TRBV29-1	TRBD1	few	13	CSVEDRDSYEQYF	TGCAGCGTTGAAGATCGGGACAGCTACGAGCAGTACTTC
TRBJ2-7	TRBV7-9	TRBD2	few	15	CASSSKTSGGYEQYF	TGTGCCAGCAGCTCCAAGACTAGCGGGGGCTACGAGCAGTACTTC
TRBJ2-7	TRBV9	NA	NA	12	CASSGFTSEQYF	TGTGCCAGCAGCGGGTTTACTAGCGAGCAGTACTTC
TRBJ2-7	TRBV5-6	NA	NA	13	CASSYRLDYEQYF	TGTGCCAGCAGTTATAGACTGGACTACGAGCAGTACTTC
TRBJ2-7	TRBV5-4	NA	NA	13	CASSLAGWSEQYF	TGTGCCAGCAGCCTGGCAGGGTGGTCTGAGCAGTACTTC
TRBJ1-1	TRBV6-5	TRBD1	few	14	CASSYTRTGIEAFF	TGTGCCAGCAGTTACACCAGGACAGGGATCGAAGCTTTCTTT
TRBJ2-1	TRBV4-1	TRBD2	NA	15	CASSQTSGGRNEQFF	TGCGCCAGCAGCCAAACTAGCGGGGGGCGCAATGAGCAGTTCTTC
TRBJ2-5	TRBV27	NA	few	16	CASSLGAGVGVGTQYF	TGTGCCAGCAGTTTAGGAGCAGGGGTCGGGGTAGGGACCCAGTACTTC
TRBJ2-1	TRBV9	TRBD2	NA	17	CASSPKPGTSVLHEQFF	TGTGCCAGCAGCCCGAAACCCGGGACTAGCGTTCTTCATGAGCAGTTCTTC
TRBJ2-1	TRBV29-1	NA	few	14	CSVEEFSSYNEQFF	TGCAGCGTTGAAGAATTTAGCTCCTACAATGAGCAGTTCTTC
TRBJ2-2	TRBV15	NA	NA	14	CATSRDRGVGELFF	TGTGCCACCAGCAGAGATAGAGGCGTCGGGGAGCTGTTTTTT
TRBJ2-5	TRBV29-1	NA	NA	10	CSILQETQYF	TGCAGCATACTACAAGAGACCCAGTACTTC
TRBJ1-1	TRBV5-6	NA	NA	13	CASSKGANTEAFF	TGTGCCAGCAGCAAAGGGGCCAACACTGAAGCTTTCTTT
TRBJ2-7	TRBV15	NA	few	13	CATSTGFSYEQYF	TGTGCCACCAGCACCGGATTTTCCTACGAGCAGTACTTC
TRBJ1-2	TRBV29-1	NA	once	13	CSVEGRVAAGYTF	TGCAGCGTTGAAGGCAGGGTAGCCGCTGGCTACACCTTC